This passage covers 19 T cell receptor beta chains from one sample sequenced in a study of blood T cell repertoires in COVID-19. Method: immunoSEQ multiplex PCR; TCRdb's copy keeps in-frame clones and lacks some. The sample has around 240,000 clones, around 85% seen once. Material: PBMCs or T cells enriched from blood (not recorded which). The receptors come from a woman between 45 and 65 years old who had recovered from COVID-19.

V gene TRBV4-1 combines with J gene TRBJ1-4; 11 bases are a match to TRBD1. Germline-derived CDR1 and CDR2 are MGHRA and YSYEKL. Losses at the gene ends were 2 bases for V and 3 bases for J; bases not matched to a gene: 8. The CDR3 length is 18 residues. The CDR3 reads CASSQLPGQGAANEKLFF. CDR3 nucleotides: TGCGCCAGCAGCCAACTGCCCGGACAGGGGGCAGCTAATGAAAAACTGTTTTTT.

This chain joins TRBV18 and TRBJ2-7, with 7 bases identical to TRBD2. Trimming at V came to 0 bases and at J to 5 bases, leaving 4 bases not matched to a gene. Germline CDR1 is KGHSH and CDR2 is LQKENI. CDR3 length: 14 residues. CDR3 in DNA: TGTGCCAGCTCACCACCGTGGGGAGGGAACGAGCAGTACTTC. Translated: CASSPPWGGNEQYF.

Only one count was recorded for this clone. The chain links TRBV10-3 to TRBJ2-1, with D perhaps TRBD2 (6 bases). Germline-derived CDR1 and CDR2 are ENHRY and SYGVKD. This CDR3 region has 15 residues. V lost 2 bases and J lost 3, with 11 bases in between. CDR3 sequence: CAISEAGGFYNEQFF. Written as DNA, the CDR3 is TGTGCCATCAGTGAGGCCGGGGGTTTCTACAATGAGCAGTTCTTC.

In its sample, this clone was seen a few times. The CDR3 region has the DNA TGCAGTGCTAGTTGGCAGGGGGCGCGTGGAAACACCATATATTTT. Protein sequence: CSASWQGARGNTIYF. This chain connects TRBV20-1 to TRBJ1-3; TRBD1 matches 8 bases. With 3 bases clipped from V and 3 bases from J, the junction kept 7 bases outside the gene matches. From germline, CDR1 is DFQATT and CDR2 SNEGSKA (reference sequence). The CDR3 spans 15 residues.

The chain joins TRBV28 to TRBJ1-1, with 9 positions matching TRBD1. The CDR3 extends over 14 amino acids. CDR1 MDHEN and CDR2 SYDVKM come from the germline V gene. The V gene end was trimmed by 4 bases and the J gene end by 10 bases; junction bases not matched to a gene: 10. CDR3 sequence (DNA): TGTGCCAGCAGTTCACAGGGGGCGCCTATTGGAGCTTTCTTT. Translation: CASSSQGAPIGAFF.

CDR3 protein: CASRAYQPQHF. In DNA form, the CDR3 reads TGTGCCAGCAGAGCTTATCAGCCCCAGCATTTT. This chain connects TRBV6-4 to TRBJ1-5; no firm D call. Per the germline V gene, CDR1 is MRHNA and CDR2 is SNTAGT. The CDR3 consists of 11 residues. V was pared by 6 bases and J by 5 bases, with 5 bases between.

V is TRBV11-2 and J is TRBJ2-7; 8 bases are shared with TRBD2. CDR3 length: 12 amino acids. Per germline, CDR1 SGHAT and CDR2 FQNNGV. Unmatched junction bases numbered 3, after V lost 5 bases and J lost 6 bases. Written as DNA, the CDR3 is TGTGCCAGCAGCGTTAGCGGGGTCGAGCAGTACTTC. Protein sequence: CASSVSGVEQYF.

The chain recombines TRBV20-1 with TRBJ2-3, with D possibly matching TRBD2 (5 bases). This CDR3 has 11 amino acids. Trimming removed 4 bases at V and 7 bases at J, with 9 bases between. CDR1 and CDR2 from the germline V gene are DFQATT and SNEGSKA (reference sequence). The CDR3 DNA reads TGCAGTGCTATTCGGGGAAATACGCAGTATTTT. As protein: CSAIRGNTQYF.

The chain combines TRBV19 with TRBJ2-1, with D possibly being TRBD2 (6 bases). Trimming pared 4 bases from V and 4 bases from J, leaving 17 bases between. Looked up from germline, CDR1 is LNHDA and CDR2 is SQIVND (reference sequence). The CDR3 sequence is 16 residues long. The CDR3 nucleotides are TGTGCCAGTAGTACCCGCGGGGAGGCCAGATACAATGAGCAGTTCTTC. Protein product: CASSTRGEARYNEQFF.

The chain joins TRBV7-9 to TRBJ1-1; 8 nucleotides agree with TRBD1. Germline V CDR1 and CDR2: SEHNR, FQNEAQ (reference sequence). The CDR3 is made up of 15 amino acids. V gave up 6 bases and J gave up 0 bases; unmatched junction bases: 6. CDR3 nucleotides: TGTGCCAGCAGGGAATACAGGGGGGTGAACACTGAAGCTTTCTTT. Its protein product is CASREYRGVNTEAFF.

The genes are TRBV28 and TRBJ1-2; 7 bases align to TRBD1. CDR3 size: 15 residues. The germline CDR1 and CDR2 sequences are MDHEN and SYDVKM. Trimming removed 5 bases from V and 6 bases from J; junction bases left unmatched: 12. The CDR3 DNA follows: TGTGCCAGCAGTATCGCGGGACAGAACTATAATGGCTACACCTTC. It encodes CASSIAGQNYNGYTF.

This rearrangement joins TRBV3-1 (or the pseudogene TRBV3-2) to TRBJ2-7; tentative D call: TRBD2 (5 bases). V was shortened by 3 bases and J by 2 bases, with 5 bases between the two germline ends. Germline lookup yields CDR1 LGHDT and CDR2 YNNKEL (reference sequence). The CDR3 extends over 12 amino acids. The CDR3: CASSQGAYEQYF. CDR3 sequence (DNA): TGTGCCAGCAGCCAGGGAGCCTACGAGCAGTACTTC.

This sequence joins TRBV5-6 and TRBJ1-5; D unresolved. Between the trimmed V and J ends, which lost 1 base and 0 bases, there was a span of 8 bases. CDR1 and CDR2 from the germline V gene are SGHDT and YYEEEE. This CDR3 has 15 amino acids. CDR3 in amino acids: CASSLRRYSNQPQHF. The CDR3 DNA sequence: TGTGCCAGCAGCTTGAGGAGGTATAGCAATCAGCCCCAGCATTTT.

V is TRBV2 and J is TRBJ1-5; 7 bases are a match to TRBD1. Germline values: CDR1 SNHLY, CDR2 FYNNEI. The trim removed 7 bases at V and 2 bases at J, leaving 2 bases unmatched. The CDR3 length is 13 residues. CDR3 residues: CASTDRGNQPQHF. CDR3 nucleotides: TGTGCCAGCACAGACAGGGGCAATCAGCCCCAGCATTTT.

V and J are TRBV29-1 and TRBJ2-1; 11 positions match TRBD2. Germline V lookup: CDR1 SQVTM, CDR2 ANQGSEA. The CDR3 is made up of 12 amino acids. V dropped 7 bases and J dropped 9; count of bases not matched to a gene: 5. CDR3: CSGPGLAVEQFF. In DNA, the CDR3 is TGCAGCGGACCGGGACTAGCGGTTGAGCAGTTCTTC.

The genes are TRBV15 and TRBJ2-7, with a possible D match to TRBD2 (6 bases). Between the trimmed V and J ends, which lost 0 bases and 2 bases, there was a span of 14 bases. CDR1 LNHNV and CDR2 YYDKDF come from the germline V gene (reference sequence). CDR3 length: 16 amino acids. Written as DNA, the CDR3 is TGTGCCACCAGCAGAGATATAGGAGGGGCCGCCTACGAGCAGTACTTC. It specifies CATSRDIGGAAYEQYF.

This clone was found once. This chain links TRBV24-1 with TRBJ2-1; 7 bases are a match to TRBD1. Germline V lookup: CDR1 KGHDR, CDR2 SFDVKD. The V gene end was trimmed by 10 bases and the J gene end by 0 bases; junction bases not matched to a gene: 8. The CDR3 is 15 residues long. The CDR3 DNA sequence: TGTGCCACATCGCAGGGGGAGACCTCCTACAATGAGCAGTTCTTC. This codes for CATSQGETSYNEQFF.

This chain joins TRBV9 and TRBJ2-3; 7 nucleotides line up with TRBD2. The CDR3 has 15 residues. CDR1 SGDLS and CDR2 YYNGEE come from the germline V gene. The junction had 7 bases not matched to a gene; V was cut back by 0 bases and J by 6 bases. CDR3 coding DNA: TGTGCCAGCAGCGTAGCTGAGGGGACTATGGATACGCAGTATTTT. It is translated as CASSVAEGTMDTQYF.

This sequence joins TRBV29-1 and TRBJ2-1; possibly TRBD2 for D (6 bases). The germline V gene encodes CDR1 SQVTM and CDR2 ANQGSEA. CDR3 length equals 16 residues. V lost 1 base, J lost 7 bases, and 20 bases lay in between. In nucleotides, the CDR3 is TGCAGCGTTGAAGTGCCCGGGGCGGGGTCTGAGAATGAGCAGTTCTTC. Encoded protein: CSVEVPGAGSENEQFF.